These T cell receptor beta chains were read from a single sample in a study of cytomegalovirus exposure and HLA in healthy donors. The method was immunoSEQ multiplex PCR; TCRdb's version includes in-frame clones alone and lacks a portion of them. This table holds 150,000 to 200,000 clones, 86% found once. Sequencing input: PBMCs. These receptors were taken from a young woman in good health and CMV-seronegative. The CDR3 runs from the conserved cysteine through the conserved F or W. The order of the fields is J gene, D gene, clone size, V gene, CDR3 protein, CDR3 DNA. D genes are given only for firm matches. The listing skips clone size in some rows; elsewhere it reads once, few, many or a size class.

TRBJ2-7 NA NA TRBV13 CASSSDRSLYEQYF TGTGCCAGCAGCTCCGACAGGTCCCTCTACGAGCAGTACTTC
TRBJ2-1 TRBD2 NA TRBV15 CATSRVGGGPGEQFF TGTGCCACCAGCAGAGTTGGGGGAGGGCCAGGGGAGCAGTTCTTC
TRBJ2-1 TRBD1 NA TRBV19 CASSRPGQGSYEQFF TGTGCCAGTAGTAGACCGGGACAGGGTTCGTATGAGCAGTTCTTC
TRBJ1-1 NA once TRBV10-3 CATSGGRGSNTEAFF TGTGCCACCTCGGGAGGCAGGGGCTCGAACACTGAAGCTTTCTTT
TRBJ1-4 NA NA TRBV9 CASSVVEGRREKLFF TGTGCCAGCAGCGTAGTGGAGGGTCGACGGGAAAAACTGTTTTTT
TRBJ2-7 NA NA TRBV11-2 CASSSLADQAVYEQYF TGTGCCAGCAGCTCTCTAGCCGACCAGGCTGTATACGAGCAGTACTTC
TRBJ2-3 TRBD2 NA TRBV2 CASSFRLAGASTDTQYF TGTGCCAGCAGTTTCCGACTAGCGGGGGCTAGCACAGATACGCAGTATTTT
TRBJ1-1 NA NA TRBV11-2 CASSLVRDSREAFF TGTGCCAGCAGCTTAGTACGGGACTCTAGGGAAGCTTTCTTT
TRBJ2-6 NA NA TRBV5-5 CASSLAEGFGANVLTF TGTGCCAGCAGCTTGGCCGAGGGTTTTGGGGCCAACGTCCTGACTTTC
TRBJ1-2 NA NA TRBV30 CAWCQLDGYTF TGTGCCTGGTGCCAGTTGGATGGCTACACCTTC
TRBJ2-1 NA once TRBV2 CASSESSTFDIFYNEQFF TGTGCCAGCAGTGAGTCTTCGACATTTGACATTTTCTACAATGAGCAGTTCTTC
TRBJ1-5 NA NA TRBV15 CATSTYPSGIPLQHF TGTGCCACCAGCACATACCCTTCGGGAATCCCGTTACAGCATTTT
TRBJ2-7 TRBD1 NA TRBV10-3 CAISIRLGQGINEQYF TGTGCCATCAGTATCCGGTTGGGACAGGGTATCAACGAGCAGTACTTC
TRBJ1-5 NA NA TRBV11-2 CASSLMSKQPQHF TGTGCCAGCAGCTTAATGAGTAAACAGCCCCAGCATTTT
TRBJ2-7 TRBD1 NA TRBV10-3 CAIRRDRGPQASSYEQYF TGTGCCATCAGAAGGGACAGGGGGCCCCAGGCAAGCTCCTACGAGCAGTACTTC
TRBJ2-1 NA NA TRBV30 CAWSVDLVAFF TGTGCCTGGAGTGTCGATCTAGTGGCGTTCTTC
TRBJ1-1 NA once TRBV12-5 CASGLVPPRGNTEAFF TGTGCTAGTGGTTTGGTACCCCCTCGGGGAAACACTGAAGCTTTCTTT
TRBJ2-2 TRBD1 NA TRBV30 CAWNGQGPIGELFF TGTGCCTGGAATGGACAGGGGCCTATCGGGGAGCTGTTTTTT
TRBJ2-3 TRBD2 NA TRBV9 CASSDGIVLATATDTQYF TGTGCCAGCAGCGACGGGATTGTACTAGCGACAGCCACAGATACGCAGTATTTT
TRBJ2-7 NA NA TRBV7-2 CASSLVILAPKSYEQYF TGTGCCAGCAGCTTAGTTATCCTAGCCCCTAAATCCTACGAGCAGTACTTC